What follows are 28 T cell receptor beta chains derived from one specimen sequenced in a study of T cells in Graves' hyperthyroidism and ophthalmopathy. There were TCR beta CDR3 regions amplified from RNA transcripts. RT-PCR in the first round (using the HTBI primer set) targeted the TCR CDR3. MiXCR, run by TCRdb on the multiplex PCR reads, gives a single entry per CDR3 protein. The sample lists about 360,000 distinct CDR3 sequences, about 13% occurring once. The specimen was blood. The source of these receptors is a man aged 30 to 45 with Graves' hyperthyroidism that later progressed to Graves' ophthalmopathy.

This clonotype has only a few counts. This chain joins TRBV25-1 and TRBJ1-1, with D unresolved. Looked up from germline, CDR1 is MGHDK and CDR2 is SYGVNS. Trimming cost V 7 bases and J 4 bases, with 13 bases left between them. The CDR3 has 13 amino acids. Written as DNA, the CDR3 is TGTGCCAGCATGGAAGGTGGAGGCACTGAAGCTTTCTTT. Protein sequence: CASMEGGGTEAFF.

This clonotype was seen at least ten times. The chain carries TRBV2 and TRBJ1-5, with a tentative D call TRBD1 (6 bases). Per the germline V gene, CDR1 is SNHLY and CDR2 is FYNNEI. The CDR3 sequence is 15 residues long. Deletions cut 4 bases from V and 8 bases from J, with 18 bases between. The CDR3: CASSAMQTGWEPQHF. DNA for the CDR3: TGTGCCAGCAGTGCAATGCAGACAGGTTGGGAGCCCCAGCATTTT.

This clonotype was picked up many times. The rearrangement uses TRBV2 and TRBJ1-1, with 7 bases fitting TRBD1. CDR1 and CDR2 from the germline V gene are SNHLY and FYNNEI. The CDR3 runs to 17 residues. With 9 bases clipped from V and 0 bases from J, the junction kept 16 bases outside the gene matches. The CDR3 DNA follows: TGTGCCAGTAAGACCCTCACAGGGGAAAACGTGAACACTGAAGCTTTCTTT. Protein: CASKTLTGENVNTEAFF.

The J gene is TRBJ1-2, the V gene TRBV10-3; unclear D gene. V lost 1 base, J lost 7 bases, and 10 bases lay in between. CDR1 and CDR2 from the germline V gene are ENHRY and SYGVKD. The length of the CDR3 is 13 residues. CDR3 sequence: CAISELQSSGYTF. The CDR3 coding sequence is TGTGCCATCAGTGAGTTACAAAGCTCTGGCTACACCTTC.

The V gene is TRBV29-1, the J gene TRBJ2-7, with D possibly being TRBD1 or TRBD2 (5 bases each). The ends were cut back, 4 bases at V and 2 bases at J, with 12 bases in the middle. Germline V gene data show CDR1 as SQVTM and CDR2 as ANQGSEA. The CDR3 covers 13 residues. As DNA, the CDR3 is TGCAGCGTTGCCGGGACGCCCCCCTACGAGCAGTACTTC. This translates into CSVAGTPPYEQYF.

This clonotype appeared many times. Here the CDR3 DNA reads TGCAGTGCTAGTTCCGGGACAGGGGGCTACTACGAGCAGTACTTC. Translated, it gives CSASSGTGGYYEQYF. V and J are TRBV20-1 and TRBJ2-7; TRBD1 agrees at 12 bases. CDR3 length: 15 residues. V trimming: 3 bases; J trimming: 3 bases; junction bases outside the gene matches: 6. Looked up from germline, CDR1 is DFQATT and CDR2 is SNEGSKA (reference sequence).

V and J are TRBV11-3 and TRBJ2-2; TRBD2 agrees at 9 bases. The junction had 5 bases not matched to a gene; V was cut back by 6 bases and J by 3 bases. CDR3 length: 15 residues. The germline CDR1 and CDR2 sequences are SGHNT and YENEEA. The CDR3, as DNA: TGTGCCAGCAGGCTAGCGGGGATTGACACCGGGGAGCTGTTTTTT. It is translated as CASRLAGIDTGELFF.

This clonotype was counted between two and nine times. This chain connects TRBV18 to TRBJ1-1; D gene unclear. Per germline, CDR1 KGHSH and CDR2 LQKENI. CDR3 size: 13 residues. V lost 0 bases to trimming and J lost 5 bases, with 7 bases between them. The CDR3 DNA follows: TGTGCCAGCTCACCACCGATGAGGACTGAAGCTTTCTTT. This encodes CASSPPMRTEAFF.

As for this clonotype: A much larger clonotype is one base distant, so this may be a read error. The V call is TRBV7-6, the J call TRBJ2-1, with 12 bases aligning to TRBD1. This CDR3 comprises 21 residues. CDR1 and CDR2 (germline): SGHVS, FNYEAQ. The CDR3 region is CASSSFPGTGGAGVSYNEQSF. CDR3 sequence (DNA): TGTGCCAGCAGCTCATTCCCGGGGACAGGGGGCGCGGGGGTCTCCTACAATGAGCAGTCCTTC.

The rearrangement links TRBV5-6 to TRBJ1-2; the D gene is possibly TRBD1 (6 bases). The germline V and J ends were trimmed by 4 bases and 2 bases, with 15 bases remaining between them. Germline-derived CDR1 and CDR2 are SGHDT and YYEEEE. The CDR3 spans 15 residues. The CDR3 reads CASSNRQAPNYGYTF. CDR3 coding DNA: TGTGCCAGCAGCAACAGACAGGCCCCCAACTATGGCTACACCTTC.

This clonotype was detected ten times or more. This chain uses TRBV11-3 with TRBJ2-2; a possible D gene is TRBD2 (5 bases). Germline lookup yields CDR1 SGHNT and CDR2 YENEEA. The CDR3 covers 15 residues. V gave up 1 base and J gave up 7 bases, with 13 bases separating them. The CDR3 DNA reads as TGTGCCAGCAGCTTAGTATCGGGGTTAATCGGGGAGCTGTTTTTT. This encodes CASSLVSGLIGELFF.

This clonotype has ten or more counts. The chain recombines TRBV12-3 or TRBV12-4 with TRBJ2-5; 8 nucleotides agree with TRBD2. The CDR3 length is 16 residues. After removal of 3 bases from V and 5 bases from J, the junction contained 11 bases not matched to a gene. CDR3 coding DNA: TGTGCCAGCAGTTTTCGTGACGGGGGGGCGCGGGAGACCCAGTACTTC. It specifies CASSFRDGGARETQYF.

In its sample, this clonotype was seen many times. V is TRBV6-1 and J is TRBJ2-7; TRBD2 is a possible D gene (5 bases). The germline V gene has CDR1 MNHNS and CDR2 SASEGT. V was trimmed by 5 bases and J by 0 bases, leaving 17 bases between them. CDR3 size: 16 residues. This CDR3 reads CASSSLSGPLSYEQYF. The CDR3, as DNA: TGTGCCAGCAGTTCCCTAAGCGGACCCCTCTCCTACGAGCAGTACTTC.

V and J are TRBV5-6 and TRBJ1-5, with a tentative D call TRBD1 (5 bases). Germline V gene lookup returns CDR1 SGHDT and CDR2 YYEEEE. The CDR3 totals 13 residues. V lost 7 bases and J lost 6, with 14 bases in between. The CDR3 loop is CASEARGVQPQHF. As DNA, the CDR3 is TGTGCCAGCGAGGCCCGGGGGGTTCAGCCCCAGCATTTT.

This clonotype was observed many times. V usage is TRBV7-8 and J usage is TRBJ1-1, with 7 positions matching TRBD1. V shed 0 bases, J shed 1 base, and the junction held 14 bases outside the gene matches. The CDR3 consists of 19 residues. Looked up from germline, CDR1 is SGHVS and CDR2 is FQNEAQ. CDR3 nucleotides: TGTGCCAGCAGCTTAGCGACCCCTTTTACAGGGGATTCGAACACTGAAGCTTTCTTT. This encodes CASSLATPFTGDSNTEAFF.

This clonotype was detected only a few times. V and J are TRBV18 and TRBJ1-2; D remains ambiguous. The CDR3 is 14 residues long. The germline V gene has CDR1 KGHSH and CDR2 LQKENI. V was shortened by 4 bases and J by 0 bases, with 9 bases between the two germline ends. The CDR3 nucleotides read TGTGCCAGCTCACGGGCGATGACTAACTATGGCTACACCTTC. It yields the protein CASSRAMTNYGYTF.

This clonotype was picked up many times. The J gene is TRBJ1-2, the V gene TRBV12-3 or TRBV12-4; D perhaps matches TRBD1 (5 bases). This CDR3 has 14 amino acids. The V gene lost 4 bases and the J gene lost 4 bases, with 13 bases spanning the gap. The CDR3 region is CASSSRHRSYGYTF. The CDR3 DNA reads as TGTGCCAGCAGTTCCCGCCACAGGTCCTATGGCTACACCTTC.

V gene TRBV12-5 combines with J gene TRBJ1-4; 9 nucleotides align to TRBD1. The CDR3 consists of 13 residues. The trim removed 3 bases at V and 10 bases at J, leaving 3 bases unmatched. Per germline, CDR1 LGHNT and CDR2 FRNRAP. This CDR3 reads CASGFLTGGKLFF. The CDR3 DNA follows: TGTGCTAGTGGTTTTTTGACAGGGGGAAAACTGTTTTTT.

In its sample, this clonotype was seen a few times. The V and J genes are TRBV4-1 and TRBJ1-1, with D possibly matching TRBD1 (5 bases). V shed 3 bases and J shed 0 bases, with 14 bases lying between them. Germline-derived CDR1 and CDR2 are MGHRA and YSYEKL. This CDR3 has 16 residues. Written as DNA, the CDR3 is TGCGCCAGCAGCCACCAAGGAAGGGGCATGAACACTGAAGCTTTCTTT. Translating it yields CASSHQGRGMNTEAFF.

This clonotype was seen many times. The V gene is TRBV7-8, the J gene TRBJ2-5; TRBD2 is a possible D gene (6 bases). Germline lookup yields CDR1 SGHVS and CDR2 FQNEAQ. This CDR3 is built from 11 residues. V was clipped by 5 bases and J by 11 bases, with 12 bases between them. The CDR3: CASSALGGQYF. CDR3 nucleotides: TGTGCCAGCAGCGCCCTGGGGGGACAGTACTTC.

This clonotype was counted between two and nine times. CDR3 sequence reads: CASSPHIGSALAKNIQYF. The CDR3 DNA reads as TGCGCCAGCAGCCCCCATATCGGGTCGGCTCTAGCCAAAAACATTCAGTACTTC. The chain uses TRBV4-1 and TRBJ2-4; D is ambiguous. V was clipped by 4 bases and J by 0 bases, with 19 bases between them. Germline CDR1 is MGHRA and CDR2 is YSYEKL. The CDR3 spans 18 residues.

Many counts were recorded for this clonotype. The chain uses TRBV28 and TRBJ1-2, with a possible D match to TRBD1 (5 bases). Per the germline V gene, CDR1 is MDHEN and CDR2 is SYDVKM. V was shortened by 4 bases and J by 9 bases, with 12 bases between the two germline ends. This CDR3 has 12 amino acids. The CDR3 coding sequence is TGTGCCAGCAGTTGGGGAGAGGGACGCTACACCTTC. Its translation is CASSWGEGRYTF.

V gene TRBV7-6 combines with J gene TRBJ2-2, with 12 bases identical to TRBD1. Germline V gene lookup returns CDR1 SGHVS and CDR2 FNYEAQ. The length of the CDR3 is 15 residues. V was pared by 4 bases and J by 7 bases, with 4 bases of the junction left unmatched. The CDR3 bases are TGTGCCAGCAGCTGGGGACAGGGGGCCATCGGGGAGCTGTTTTTT. It specifies CASSWGQGAIGELFF.

This clonotype has ten or more counts. This chain's CDR3 is CASSEGTSGGHEQYF. The CDR3 DNA reads as TGCGCCAGCAGTGAGGGGACTAGCGGGGGTCACGAGCAGTACTTC. The rearrangement links TRBV10-2 to TRBJ2-7; 14 bases line up with TRBD2. The CDR3 runs to 15 residues. V gave up 2 bases and J gave up 5 bases; unmatched junction bases: 2. From germline, CDR1 is WSHSY and CDR2 SAAADI.

J is TRBJ2-2 and V is TRBV5-1, with 9 bases lining up with TRBD1. With V trimmed by 7 bases and J by 5 bases, 12 bases remained unmatched. This CDR3 has 16 amino acids. Germline V gene lookup returns CDR1 SGHRS and CDR2 YFSETQ. The CDR3 DNA sequence: TGCGCCAGCCACTTGGGGGGACAGGGAGAAACCGGGGAGCTGTTTTTT. As protein: CASHLGGQGETGELFF.

CDR3 nucleotides: TGTGCCAGCAGTTTAGGGCCTCATAGCAATCAGCCCCAGCATTTT. It translates to CASSLGPHSNQPQHF. V is TRBV12-3 or TRBV12-4 and J is TRBJ1-5; D is unclear. The CDR3 sequence is 15 residues long. Trimming shortened V by 1 base and J by 0 bases, and 7 bases separated the two germline ends.

The V gene is TRBV9, the J gene TRBJ1-1; unclear D gene. Deletions cut 7 bases from V and 1 base from J, with 17 bases between. The CDR3 spans 15 residues. Per the germline V gene, CDR1 is SGDLS and CDR2 is YYNGEE. The DNA of the CDR3 is TGTGCCAGCGGTAGGGCCCCCTTCCCGAACACTGAAGCTTTCTTT. This codes for CASGRAPFPNTEAFF.

In DNA form, the CDR3 reads TGTGCCAGCAGTGTCTTGGGCTCCTACGAGCAGTACTTC. Protein sequence: CASSVLGSYEQYF. This sequence joins TRBV28 and TRBJ2-7; D call uncertain. CDR1 and CDR2 from the germline V gene are MDHEN and SYDVKM. This CDR3 is 13 amino acids long. With 5 bases removed from V and 0 bases from J, the gap between germline ends came to 8 bases.